The 15 T cell receptor beta chains listed next were all sequenced from one sample in a study of molecular identifiers for immune sequencing clone quantification. MiXCR, run by TCRdb on the PCR reads, gives a single entry per CDR3 protein. Of about 320,000 distinct CDR3 sequences detected, over 20% appear once; the ten largest clones hold 0.65% to 0.75%. Sequences were obtained from naive CD8+ T cells from blood, with Jurkat cell RNA spiked in. Subset reported: FACS-sorted CD8+CD4-CCR7+CD45RA+ naive T cells. These receptors were collected from a human donor in good health. Some libraries in this study had Jurkat cell RNA spiked in.

As concerns this clonotype: Sequence at one end of the junction differs from germline and may be a read error. The V gene is TRBV25-1, the J gene TRBJ2-7; D remains unclear. Germline-derived CDR1 and CDR2 are MGHDK and SYGVNS. The CDR3 runs 15 residues. In DNA form, the CDR3 reads TGTGCCAGCGGTGGATATCTTGTCAGCAGGTACGGGCAGTGCTTC. This encodes CASGGYLVSRYGQCF.

In its sample, this clonotype was seen a few times. V usage is TRBV10-3 and J usage is TRBJ2-7; D is possibly TRBD1 or TRBD2 (5 bases each). V dropped 6 bases and J dropped 0 bases, with 15 bases sitting between them. Germline V lookup: CDR1 ENHRY, CDR2 SYGVKD. CDR3 length: 15 residues. The CDR3 DNA is TGTGCCATCAGAGAACCGGGACCGAGCTCCTACGAGCAGTACTTC. Its translation is CAIREPGPSSYEQYF.

This clonotype was counted between two and nine times. The chain recombines TRBV19 with TRBJ2-3; weak D call: TRBD2 (5 bases). The CDR3 is 15 residues long. Germline lookup yields CDR1 LNHDA and CDR2 SQIVND (reference sequence). Trimming shortened V by 6 bases and J by 5 bases, and 18 bases separated the two germline ends. CDR3 coding DNA: TGTGCCAGTAGAAGGAGGACCGCCCCCCGAGATACGCAGTATTTT. As protein: CASRRRTAPRDTQYF. Based on the CDR3 plus reference TRBV19 and TRBJ2-3, the full variable domain is DGGITQSPKYLFRKEGQNVTLSCEQNLNHDAMYWYRQDPGQGLRLIYYSQIVNDFQKGDIAEGYSVSREKKESFPLTVTSAQKNPTAFYLCASRRRTAPRDTQYFGPGTRLTVL.

This clonotype was counted only a few times. J is TRBJ2-5 and V is TRBV28; TRBD2 agrees at 11 bases. Germline V CDR1 and CDR2: MDHEN, SYDVKM. The CDR3 contains 17 residues. After removal of 6 bases from V and 1 base from J, the junction contained 10 bases not matched to a gene. For the CDR3, the DNA is TGTGCCAGCAGCCAGGGACTAGCGGTGACAATCCAAGAGACCCAGTACTTC. It yields the protein CASSQGLAVTIQETQYF.

The chain couples TRBV27 to TRBJ1-1; perhaps TRBD1 as D (5 bases). Looked up from germline, CDR1 is MNHEY and CDR2 is SMNVEV (reference sequence). The V end was cut by 3 bases, the J end by 8 bases, with 22 bases between. The CDR3 contains 16 residues. CDR3 in DNA: TGTGCCAGCAGTTTTCTGCCGGGGACGCCCTCCGTGGAAGCTTTCTTT. It is translated as CASSFLPGTPSVEAFF.

This clonotype was observed a handful of times. The CDR3 reads CASSMTGGASYEQYF. The CDR3 DNA sequence: TGTGCCAGTAGTATGACAGGGGGCGCCTCCTACGAGCAGTACTTC. V is TRBV19 and J is TRBJ2-7, with TRBD1 matching over 10 bases. CDR1 LNHDA and CDR2 SQIVND come from the germline V gene (reference sequence). Losses at the gene ends were 3 bases for V and 0 bases for J; bases not matched to a gene: 2. CDR3 length: 15 residues.

There are a few counts of this clonotype. The rearrangement uses TRBV3-1 and TRBJ2-7, with 13 bases lining up with TRBD2. Losses at the gene ends were 5 bases for V and 7 bases for J; bases not matched to a gene: 14. From germline, CDR1 is LGHDT and CDR2 YNNKEL (reference sequence). This CDR3 contains 17 residues. The CDR3 here is CASSSPAGLAGVQEQYF. The CDR3 nucleotides are TGTGCCAGCAGCTCACCCGCCGGACTAGCGGGAGTGCAAGAGCAGTACTTC.

With regard to this clonotype: A much bigger clone sits one base away, suggesting this may be a read error. The chain employs TRBV4-3 and TRBJ2-3; 8 nucleotides align to TRBD2. The J segment lost 3 bases and the V segment lost 0 bases, leaving 11 bases of the junction unmatched. Germline V lookup: CDR1 LGHNA, CDR2 YSLEER. The CDR3 loop spans 18 amino acids. CDR3 coding DNA: TGCGCCAGCAGCCAAGATAAGGCAGCGGGAGCTGCGACAGATACGCAGTATTTT. Translation gives CASSQDKAAGAATDTQYF.

Worth noting for this clonotype: Just one base apart from a much larger clone, this may be a read error. The gene calls are TRBV6-6 and TRBJ2-2; D is unclear. Trimming left V 10 bases short and J 4 bases short, with 10 bases between. Germline CDR1 and CDR2: MNHNY and SVGAGI (reference sequence). This CDR3 contains 12 residues. CDR3 sequence (DNA): TGTGCCATACACCGGGTCACCGGGGAGCTGTTTTTT. Its protein is CAIHRVTGELFF.

There are many counts of this clonotype. V is TRBV20-1 and J is TRBJ1-3, with D unresolved. The CDR3 sequence is 14 residues long. Per the germline V gene, CDR1 is DFQATT and CDR2 is SNEGSKA (reference sequence). V lost 0 bases to trimming and J lost 0 bases, with 6 bases between them. This chain's CDR3 is CSAREKVSGNTIYF. CDR3 bases: TGCAGTGCTAGAGAAAAAGTCTCTGGAAACACCATATATTTT.

This clonotype was picked up many times. This sequence joins TRBV6-4 and TRBJ2-1, with a tentative D call TRBD2 (6 bases). V lost 6 bases and J 16 bases, leaving 16 bases between the germline ends. Germline V lookup: CDR1 MRHNA, CDR2 SNTAGT. CDR3 length: 11 residues. CDR3 amino acids: CASRGGPSLFF. The CDR3 DNA is TGTGCCAGCAGGGGAGGACCTTCCCTATTCTTC.

On this clonotype: A clone one base away is much larger, so this may be a read error. This sequence joins TRBV6-5 and TRBJ2-3; no clear D. V was shortened by 0 bases and J by 5 bases, with 15 bases between the two germline ends. Germline lookup yields CDR1 MNHEY and CDR2 SVGAGI. There are 16 residues in the CDR3. As DNA, the CDR3 is TGTGCCAGCAGTTACTCGATTCCGGCTAGTATAGATACGCAGTATTTT. Protein: CASSYSIPASIDTQYF.

Turning to this clonotype: Given a much more abundant clone one base away, this may be a read error. The chain recombines TRBV2 with TRBJ2-2; TRBD2 matches at 8 bases. The CDR3 length is 18 residues. V was clipped by 3 bases and J by 5 bases; unmatched bases: 14. CDR1 and CDR2 (germline): SNHLY, FYNNEI. The CDR3 nucleotides read TGTGCCAGCAGTGATATTCCTGACCGGGAGGGAAGGACCGGGGAGCTGTTTTTT. The encoded protein is CASSDIPDREGRTGELFF.

This clonotype was counted at least ten times. This chain's CDR3 is CSADRDGGLAGTDTQYF. The CDR3, as DNA: TGCAGTGCTGACCGGGACGGAGGACTAGCTGGCACAGATACGCAGTATTTT. The V call is TRBV20-1, the J call TRBJ2-3; 8 bases map to TRBD2. Unmatched junction bases numbered 14, after V lost 5 bases and J lost 1 base. Per the germline V gene, CDR1 is DFQATT and CDR2 is SNEGSKA (reference sequence). The CDR3 sequence is 17 residues long.

This clonotype was counted many times. The genes are TRBV7-9 and TRBJ1-5; no reliable D call. The CDR3 has 16 residues. The germline V gene encodes CDR1 SEHNR and CDR2 FQNEAQ (reference sequence). V lost 2 bases to trimming and J lost 0 bases, with 11 bases between them. The CDR3 coding sequence is TGTGCCAGCAGCTTAATAGGGTCGGGTAGCAATCAGCCCCAGCATTTT. It yields the protein CASSLIGSGSNQPQHF.